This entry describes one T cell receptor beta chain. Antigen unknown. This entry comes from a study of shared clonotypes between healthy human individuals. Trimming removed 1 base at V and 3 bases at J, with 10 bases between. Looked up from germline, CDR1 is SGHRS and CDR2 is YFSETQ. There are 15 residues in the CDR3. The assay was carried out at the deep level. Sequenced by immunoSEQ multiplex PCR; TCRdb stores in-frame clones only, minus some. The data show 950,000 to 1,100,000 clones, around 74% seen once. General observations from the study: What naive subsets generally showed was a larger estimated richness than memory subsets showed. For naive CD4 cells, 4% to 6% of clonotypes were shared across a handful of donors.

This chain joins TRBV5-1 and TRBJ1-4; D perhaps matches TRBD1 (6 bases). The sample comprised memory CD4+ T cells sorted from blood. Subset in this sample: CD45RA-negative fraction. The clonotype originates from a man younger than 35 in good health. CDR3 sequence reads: CASSLIQGPNEKLFF. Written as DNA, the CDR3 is TGCGCCAGCAGCTTGATACAGGGCCCTAATGAAAAACTGTTTTTT.